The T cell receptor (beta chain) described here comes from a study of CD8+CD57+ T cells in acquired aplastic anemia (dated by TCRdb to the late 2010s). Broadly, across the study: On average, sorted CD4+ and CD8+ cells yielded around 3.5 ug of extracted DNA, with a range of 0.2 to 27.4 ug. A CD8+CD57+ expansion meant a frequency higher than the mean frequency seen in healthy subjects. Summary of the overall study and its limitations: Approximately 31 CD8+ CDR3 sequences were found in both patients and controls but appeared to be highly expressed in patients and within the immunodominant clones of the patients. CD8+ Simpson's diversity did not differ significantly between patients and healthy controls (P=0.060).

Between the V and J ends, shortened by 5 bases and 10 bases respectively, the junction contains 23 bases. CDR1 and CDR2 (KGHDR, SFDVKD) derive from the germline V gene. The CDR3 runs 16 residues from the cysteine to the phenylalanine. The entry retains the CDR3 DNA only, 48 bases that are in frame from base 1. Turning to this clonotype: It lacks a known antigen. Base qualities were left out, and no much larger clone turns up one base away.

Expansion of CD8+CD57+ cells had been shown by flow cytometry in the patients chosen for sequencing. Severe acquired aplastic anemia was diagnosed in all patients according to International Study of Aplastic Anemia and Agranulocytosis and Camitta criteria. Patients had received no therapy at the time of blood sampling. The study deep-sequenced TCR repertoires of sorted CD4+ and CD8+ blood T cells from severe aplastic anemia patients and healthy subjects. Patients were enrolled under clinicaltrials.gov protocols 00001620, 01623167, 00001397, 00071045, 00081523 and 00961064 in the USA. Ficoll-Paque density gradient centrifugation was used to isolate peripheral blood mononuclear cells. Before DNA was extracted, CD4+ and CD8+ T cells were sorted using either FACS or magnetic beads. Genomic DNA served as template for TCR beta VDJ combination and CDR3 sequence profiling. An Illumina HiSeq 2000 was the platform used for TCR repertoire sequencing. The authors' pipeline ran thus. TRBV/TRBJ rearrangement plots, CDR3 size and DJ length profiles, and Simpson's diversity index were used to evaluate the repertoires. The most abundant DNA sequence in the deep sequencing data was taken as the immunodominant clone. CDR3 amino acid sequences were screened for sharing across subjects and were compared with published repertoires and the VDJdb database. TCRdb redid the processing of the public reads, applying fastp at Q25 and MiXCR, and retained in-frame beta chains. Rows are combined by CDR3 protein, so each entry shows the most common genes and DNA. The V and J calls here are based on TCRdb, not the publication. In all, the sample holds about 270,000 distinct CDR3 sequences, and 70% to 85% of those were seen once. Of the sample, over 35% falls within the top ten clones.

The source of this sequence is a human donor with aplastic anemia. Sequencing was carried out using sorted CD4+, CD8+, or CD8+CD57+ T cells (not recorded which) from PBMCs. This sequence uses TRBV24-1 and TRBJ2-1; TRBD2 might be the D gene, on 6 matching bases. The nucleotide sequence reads TGTGCCACCAGTGTTTTTGGGCGGGAAGGCGCCTACGAGCAGTTCTTC. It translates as CATSVFGREGAYEQFF.